The 2 T cell receptor beta chains below come from one sample, sequenced in a study of breast tumors, draining lymph nodes, adjacent tissues. Breast cancer patients provided tissue from their axillary draining lymph nodes. TCRdb reprocessed the multiplex PCR reads with MiXCR, giving one entry per CDR3 protein. The repertoire holds 70,000 to 95,000 distinct CDR3 sequences, with approximately 19% as singletons. The sequencing sample was made of axillary lymph node tissue. The source is a female donor with breast cancer. Some clones in this sample may be carry-over from other donors' samples.

This clonotype was recorded many times. This chain joins TRBV20-1 and TRBJ1-5; 9 bases are shared with TRBD1. Germline V gene data show CDR1 as DFQATT and CDR2 as SNEGSKA (reference sequence). J was trimmed by 3 bases and V by 7 bases; bases with no gene match: 4. This CDR3 contains 13 residues. CDR3 in amino acids: CSGQQGANQPQHF. The CDR3 region has the DNA TGCAGTGGACAACAGGGGGCCAATCAGCCCCAGCATTTT.

A remark on this clonotype: At one end, the junction sequence differs from germline, possibly due to a read error. The chain couples TRBV12-3 or TRBV12-4 to TRBJ2-3; D not resolved. The CDR3 totals 14 residues. The CDR3 DNA follows: TGTGGCAGCAGTCCTAGGATCCTCACAGATACGCAGTATTTT. The encoded protein is CGSSPRILTDTQYF.